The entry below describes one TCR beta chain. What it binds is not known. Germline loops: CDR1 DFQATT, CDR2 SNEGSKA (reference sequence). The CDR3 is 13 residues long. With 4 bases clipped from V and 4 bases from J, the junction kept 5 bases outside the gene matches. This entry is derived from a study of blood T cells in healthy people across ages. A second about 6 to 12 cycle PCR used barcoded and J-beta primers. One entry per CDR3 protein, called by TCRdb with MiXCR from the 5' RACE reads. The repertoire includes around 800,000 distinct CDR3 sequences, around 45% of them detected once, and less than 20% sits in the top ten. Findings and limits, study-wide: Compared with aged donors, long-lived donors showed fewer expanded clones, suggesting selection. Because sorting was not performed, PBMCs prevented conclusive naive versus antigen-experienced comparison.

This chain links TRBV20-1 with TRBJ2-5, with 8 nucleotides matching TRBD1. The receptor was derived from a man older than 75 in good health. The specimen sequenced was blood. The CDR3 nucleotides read TGCAGTGCTACCACAGGGGGTCGAGAGACCCAGTACTTC. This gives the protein CSATTGGRETQYF.